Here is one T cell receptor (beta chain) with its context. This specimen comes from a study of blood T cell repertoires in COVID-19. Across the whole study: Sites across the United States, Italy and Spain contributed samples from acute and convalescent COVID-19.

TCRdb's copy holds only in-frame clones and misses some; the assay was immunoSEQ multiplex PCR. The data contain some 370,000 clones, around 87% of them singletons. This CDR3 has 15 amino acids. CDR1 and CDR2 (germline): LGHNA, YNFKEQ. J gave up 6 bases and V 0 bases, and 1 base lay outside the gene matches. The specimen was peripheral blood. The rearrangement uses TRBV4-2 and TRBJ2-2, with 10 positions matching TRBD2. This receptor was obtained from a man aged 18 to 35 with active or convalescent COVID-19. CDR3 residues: CASSQDGTSAGELFF. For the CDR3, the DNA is TGTGCCAGCAGCCAAGATGGGACTAGCGCCGGGGAGCTGTTTTTT.